Shown below are 6 T cell receptor beta chains from a single sample sequenced in a study of blood T cell repertoires in COVID-19 (dated by TCRdb to the early 2020s). Libraries were prepared through the immunoSEQ multiplex PCR assay. TCRdb's version of the immuneACCESS table is confined to in-frame rearrangements and falls short of the full clone set. An unresolved V gene accounts for under half of the shortfall where checked; the remainder is of unknown origin. The sample records more than 300,000 clones, over 85% of which are singletons. The ten largest clones represent less than 2% of the sample. Sequencing used peripheral blood. The receptors were gathered from a woman aged 25 to 39 with COVID-19, enrolled during active disease.

The chain couples TRBV23-1 to TRBJ2-5, with 8 bases identical to TRBD2. TRBV23-1 is labeled an ORF, and its function is uncertain. J lost 0 bases, V lost 3 bases, and 0 bases had no gene match. The CDR3 is 14 residues long. Here the CDR3 reads CASSQTSDQETQYF. In DNA, the CDR3 is TGCGCCAGCAGTCAGACTAGCGACCAAGAGACCCAGTACTTC.

V usage is TRBV3-1 (or the pseudogene TRBV3-2) and J usage is TRBJ2-1, with 9 bases lining up with TRBD2. V lost 5 bases, J lost 7 bases, and 6 bases stayed unmatched. Germline CDR1 LGHDT, CDR2 YNNKEL (reference sequence). The CDR3 length is 14 residues. For the CDR3, the DNA is TGTGCCAGCAGCGGCGGACTAGCGCAAAATGAGCAGTTCTTC. Its translation is CASSGGLAQNEQFF.

The chain has TRBV11-3 and TRBJ2-5; D perhaps matches TRBD1 (5 bases). The length of the CDR3 is 17 residues. Germline CDR1 SGHNT, CDR2 YENEEA. V shed 4 bases and J shed 0 bases, with 18 bases lying between them. CDR3 nucleotide sequence: TGTGCCAGCAGCTATCCCGACCCGTGGGGCAACCAAGAGACCCAGTACTTC. Translating gives CASSYPDPWGNQETQYF.

The rearrangement uses TRBV2 and TRBJ2-3; a weak D match, TRBD2 (5 bases). Trimming stripped 1 base from V and 10 bases from J, with 9 bases between. Per germline, CDR1 SNHLY and CDR2 FYNNEI. The CDR3 consists of 12 residues. In DNA form, the CDR3 reads TGTGCCAGCAGTGAAGGTCTAGCTGCGCAGTATTTT. This sequence encodes CASSEGLAAQYF.

V and J are TRBV5-1 and TRBJ1-2; possibly TRBD1 for D (6 bases). V lost 3 bases, J lost 2 bases, and 11 bases lay in between. Germline V gene lookup returns CDR1 SGHRS and CDR2 YFSETQ. The CDR3 length is 14 residues. As DNA, the CDR3 is TGCGCCAGCAGCTGGGGGCAGGGAAACTATGGCTACACCTTC. Translation gives CASSWGQGNYGYTF.

The J gene is TRBJ2-4, the V gene TRBV5-1, with 12 bases matching TRBD2. Trimming at V came to 4 bases and at J to 5 bases, leaving 10 bases not matched to a gene. The length of the CDR3 is 17 residues. Germline V lookup: CDR1 SGHRS, CDR2 YFSETQ. In DNA, the CDR3 is TGCGCCAGCAGCGTGGCCCTAGCGGGGGGGCCCCAAAACATTCAGTACTTC. It encodes CASSVALAGGPQNIQYF.